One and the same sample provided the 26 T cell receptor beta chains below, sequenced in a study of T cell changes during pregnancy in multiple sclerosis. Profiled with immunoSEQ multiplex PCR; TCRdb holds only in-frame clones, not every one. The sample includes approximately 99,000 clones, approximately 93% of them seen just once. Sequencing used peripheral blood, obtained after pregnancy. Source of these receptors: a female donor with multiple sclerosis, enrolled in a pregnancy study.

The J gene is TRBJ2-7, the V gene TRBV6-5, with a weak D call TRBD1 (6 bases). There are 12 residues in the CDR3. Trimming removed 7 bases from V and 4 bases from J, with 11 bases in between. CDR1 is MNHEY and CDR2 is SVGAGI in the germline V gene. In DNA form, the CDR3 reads TGTGCCAGCAAAGGGGGTCTTTACGAGCAGTACTTC. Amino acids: CASKGGLYEQYF.

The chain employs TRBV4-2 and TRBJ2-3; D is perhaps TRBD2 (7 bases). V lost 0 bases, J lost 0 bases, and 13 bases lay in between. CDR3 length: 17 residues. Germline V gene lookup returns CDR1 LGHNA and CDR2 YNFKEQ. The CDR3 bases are TGTGCCAGCAGCCAAGATGGGGGGGGCACTAGCACAGATACGCAGTATTTT. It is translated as CASSQDGGGTSTDTQYF.

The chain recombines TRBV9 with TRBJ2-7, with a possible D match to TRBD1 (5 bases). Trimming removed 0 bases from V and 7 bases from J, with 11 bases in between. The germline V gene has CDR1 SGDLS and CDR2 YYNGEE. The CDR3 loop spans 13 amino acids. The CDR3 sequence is CASSVVLAGEQYF. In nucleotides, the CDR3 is TGTGCCAGCAGCGTAGTCTTAGCAGGGGAGCAGTACTTC.

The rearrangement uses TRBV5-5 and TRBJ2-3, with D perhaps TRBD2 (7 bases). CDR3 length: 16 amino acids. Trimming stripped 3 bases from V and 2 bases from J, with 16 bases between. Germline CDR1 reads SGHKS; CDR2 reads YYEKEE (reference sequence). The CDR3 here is CASSWGGGPATDTQYF. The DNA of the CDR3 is TGTGCCAGCAGCTGGGGAGGGGGGCCCGCCACAGATACGCAGTATTTT. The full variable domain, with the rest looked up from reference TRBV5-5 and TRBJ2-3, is DAGVTQSPTHLIKTRGQQVTLRCSPISGHKSVSWYQQVLGQGPQFIFQYYEKEERGRGNFPDRFSARQFPNYSSELNVNALLLGDSALYLCASSWGGGPATDTQYFGPGTRLTVL.

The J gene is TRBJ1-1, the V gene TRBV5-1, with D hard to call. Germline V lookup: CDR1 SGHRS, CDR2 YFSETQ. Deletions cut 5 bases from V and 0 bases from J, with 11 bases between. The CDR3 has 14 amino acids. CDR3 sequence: CASRSDGMNTEAFF. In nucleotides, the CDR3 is TGCGCCAGCAGGAGTGATGGTATGAACACTGAAGCTTTCTTT.

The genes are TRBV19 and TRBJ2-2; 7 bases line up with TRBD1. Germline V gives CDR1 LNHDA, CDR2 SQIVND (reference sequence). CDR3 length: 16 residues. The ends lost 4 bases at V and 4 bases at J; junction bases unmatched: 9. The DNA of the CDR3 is TGTGCCAGTAGTACCCCGACAGGGTTGAGCACCGGGGAGCTGTTTTTT. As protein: CASSTPTGLSTGELFF.

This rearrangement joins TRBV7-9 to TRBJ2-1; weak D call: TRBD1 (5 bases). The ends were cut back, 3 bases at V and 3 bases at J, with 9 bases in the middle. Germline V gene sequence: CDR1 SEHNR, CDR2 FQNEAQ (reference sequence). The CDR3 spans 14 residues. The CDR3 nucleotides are TGTGCCAGCAGCTTGACAGAGTACTACAATGAGCAGTTCTTC. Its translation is CASSLTEYYNEQFF.

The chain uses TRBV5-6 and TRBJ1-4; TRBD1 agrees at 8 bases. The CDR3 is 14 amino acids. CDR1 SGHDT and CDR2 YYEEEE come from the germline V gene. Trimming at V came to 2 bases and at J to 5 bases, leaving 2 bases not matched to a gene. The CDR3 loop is CASSFGQGNEKLFF. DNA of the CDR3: TGTGCCAGCAGCTTTGGACAGGGCAATGAAAAACTGTTTTTT.

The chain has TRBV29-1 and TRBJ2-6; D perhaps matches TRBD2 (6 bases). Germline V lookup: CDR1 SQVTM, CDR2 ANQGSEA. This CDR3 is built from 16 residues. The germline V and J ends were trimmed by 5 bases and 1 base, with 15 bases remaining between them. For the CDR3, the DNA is TGCAGCGTTTATCCCGGGGGTGGTTCTGGGGCCAACGTCCTGACTTTC. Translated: CSVYPGGGSGANVLTF.

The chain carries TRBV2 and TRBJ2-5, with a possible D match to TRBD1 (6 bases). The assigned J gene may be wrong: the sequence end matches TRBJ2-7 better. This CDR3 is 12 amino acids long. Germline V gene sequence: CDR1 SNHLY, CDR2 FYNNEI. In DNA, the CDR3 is TGTGCCAGCAGTGTACAGGGTTACGAGCAGTACTTC. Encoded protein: CASSVQGYEQYF.

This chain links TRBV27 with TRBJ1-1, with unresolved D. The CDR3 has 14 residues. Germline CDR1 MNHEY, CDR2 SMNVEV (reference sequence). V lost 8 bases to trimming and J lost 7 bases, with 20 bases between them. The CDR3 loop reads CASRLPQADGEAFF. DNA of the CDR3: TGTGCCAGCCGTCTCCCGCAGGCCGATGGTGAAGCTTTCTTT.

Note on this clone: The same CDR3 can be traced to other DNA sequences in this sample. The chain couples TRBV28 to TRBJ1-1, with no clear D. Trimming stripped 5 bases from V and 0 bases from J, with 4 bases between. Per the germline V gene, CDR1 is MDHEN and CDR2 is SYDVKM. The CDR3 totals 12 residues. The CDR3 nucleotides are TGTGCCAGCAGTCCCATGAACACTGAAGCTTTCTTT. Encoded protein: CASSPMNTEAFF. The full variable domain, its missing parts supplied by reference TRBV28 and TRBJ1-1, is DVKVTQSSRYLVKRTGEKVFLECVQDMDHENMFWYRQDPGLGLRLIYFSYDVKMKEKGDIPEGYSVSREKKERFSLILESASTNQTSMYLCASSPMNTEAFFGQGTRLTVV.

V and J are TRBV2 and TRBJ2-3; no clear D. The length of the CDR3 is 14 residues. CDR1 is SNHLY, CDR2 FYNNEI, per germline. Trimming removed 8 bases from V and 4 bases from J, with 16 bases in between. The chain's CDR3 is CASGSRSPPDTQYF. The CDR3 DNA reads TGTGCCAGCGGCTCCCGTTCTCCCCCAGATACGCAGTATTTT.

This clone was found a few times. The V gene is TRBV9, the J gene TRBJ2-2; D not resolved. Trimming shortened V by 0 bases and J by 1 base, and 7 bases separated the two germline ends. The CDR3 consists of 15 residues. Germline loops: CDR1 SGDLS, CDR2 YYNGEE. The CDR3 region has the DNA TGTGCCAGCAGCGTAGCACACCTGAACACCGGGGAGCTGTTTTTT. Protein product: CASSVAHLNTGELFF.

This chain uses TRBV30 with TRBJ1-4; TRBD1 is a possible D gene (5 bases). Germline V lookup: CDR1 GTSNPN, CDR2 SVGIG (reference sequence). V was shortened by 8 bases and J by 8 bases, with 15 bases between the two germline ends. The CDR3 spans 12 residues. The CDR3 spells CAAKWGEEKLFF. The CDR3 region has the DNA TGTGCCGCGAAATGGGGGGAAGAAAAACTGTTTTTT.

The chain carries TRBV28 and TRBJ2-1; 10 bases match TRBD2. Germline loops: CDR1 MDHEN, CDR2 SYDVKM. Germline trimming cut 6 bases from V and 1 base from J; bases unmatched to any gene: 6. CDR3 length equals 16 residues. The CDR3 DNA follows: TGTGCCAGCAGGCTGCTGACTAGCGGGTCCTACAATGAGCAGTTCTTC. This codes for CASRLLTSGSYNEQFF.

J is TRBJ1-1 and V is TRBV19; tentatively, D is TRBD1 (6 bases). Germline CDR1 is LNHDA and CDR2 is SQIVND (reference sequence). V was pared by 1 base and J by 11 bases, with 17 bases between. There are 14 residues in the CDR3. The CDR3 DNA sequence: TGTGCCAGTAGTATAGGAGGGACAACGGCATGGGCTTTCTTT. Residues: CASSIGGTTAWAFF.

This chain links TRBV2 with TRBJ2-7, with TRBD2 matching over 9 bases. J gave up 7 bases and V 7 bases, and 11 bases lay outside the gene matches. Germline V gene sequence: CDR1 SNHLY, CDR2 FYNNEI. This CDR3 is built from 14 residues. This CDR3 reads CASTQDSGRPEQYF. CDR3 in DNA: TGTGCCAGCACACAAGATAGCGGGAGACCTGAGCAGTACTTC.

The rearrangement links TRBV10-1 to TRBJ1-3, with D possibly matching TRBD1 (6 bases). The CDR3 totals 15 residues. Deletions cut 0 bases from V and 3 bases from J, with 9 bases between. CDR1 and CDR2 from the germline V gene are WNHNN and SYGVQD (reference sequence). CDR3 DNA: TGCGCCAGCAGTGAGTCGGGGACACTTGGAAACACCATATATTTT. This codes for CASSESGTLGNTIYF.

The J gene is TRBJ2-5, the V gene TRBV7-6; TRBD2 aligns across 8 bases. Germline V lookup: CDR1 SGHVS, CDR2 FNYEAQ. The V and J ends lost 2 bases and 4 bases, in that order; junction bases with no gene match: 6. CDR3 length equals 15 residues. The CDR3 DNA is TGTGCCAGCAGCTTATACTCGGGAGGGCCAGAGACCCAGTACTTC. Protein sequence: CASSLYSGGPETQYF. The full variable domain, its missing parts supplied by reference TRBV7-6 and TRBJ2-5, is GAGVSQSPRYKVTKRGQDVALRCDPISGHVSLYWYRQALGQGPEFLTYFNYEAQQDKSGLPNDRFSAERPEGSISTLTIQRTEQRDSAMYRCASSLYSGGPETQYFGPGTRLLVL.

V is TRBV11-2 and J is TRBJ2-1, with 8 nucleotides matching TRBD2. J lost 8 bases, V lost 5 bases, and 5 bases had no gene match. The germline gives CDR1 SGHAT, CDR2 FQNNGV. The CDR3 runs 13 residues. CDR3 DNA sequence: TGTGCCAGCAGCCGGGAGGGACTCGATGAGCAGTTCTTC. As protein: CASSREGLDEQFF.

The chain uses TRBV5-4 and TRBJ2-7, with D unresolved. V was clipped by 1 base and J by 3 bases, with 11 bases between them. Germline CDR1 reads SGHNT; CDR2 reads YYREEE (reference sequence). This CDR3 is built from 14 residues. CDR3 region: CASSLSLTDYEQYF. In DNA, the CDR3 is TGTGCCAGCAGCTTGTCCCTAACCGACTACGAGCAGTACTTC.

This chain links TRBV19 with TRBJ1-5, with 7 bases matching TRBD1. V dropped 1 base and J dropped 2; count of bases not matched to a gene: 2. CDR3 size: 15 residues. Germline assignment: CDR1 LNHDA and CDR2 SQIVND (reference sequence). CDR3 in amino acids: CASSIGQGGNQPQHF. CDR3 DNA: TGTGCCAGTAGTATAGGACAGGGCGGCAATCAGCCCCAGCATTTT.

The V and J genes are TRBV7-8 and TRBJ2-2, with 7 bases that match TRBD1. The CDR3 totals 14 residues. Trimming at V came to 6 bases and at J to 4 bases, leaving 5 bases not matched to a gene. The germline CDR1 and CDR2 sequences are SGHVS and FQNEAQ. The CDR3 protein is CASRRQGTTGELFF. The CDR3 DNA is TGTGCCAGCAGGCGACAGGGAACCACCGGGGAGCTGTTTTTT.

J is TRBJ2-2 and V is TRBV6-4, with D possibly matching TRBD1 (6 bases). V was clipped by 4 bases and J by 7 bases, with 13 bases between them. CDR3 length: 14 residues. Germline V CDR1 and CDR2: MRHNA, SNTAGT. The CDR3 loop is CASSVDRRSGELFF. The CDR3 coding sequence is TGTGCCAGCAGTGTTGACAGGCGAAGCGGGGAGCTGTTTTTT.

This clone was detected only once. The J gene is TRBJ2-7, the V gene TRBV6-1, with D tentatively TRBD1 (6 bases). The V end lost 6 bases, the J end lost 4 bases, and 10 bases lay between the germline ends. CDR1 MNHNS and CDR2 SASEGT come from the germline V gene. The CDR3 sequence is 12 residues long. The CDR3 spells CASRGTLYEQYF. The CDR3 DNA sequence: TGTGCCAGCAGAGGGACACTTTACGAGCAGTACTTC.